The 25 T cell receptor beta chains given below trace back to one sample, sequenced in a study of Ad26.COV2.S vaccination and SARS-CoV-2 variants. Generated by immunoSEQ multiplex PCR, the TCRdb table keeps only in-frame clones and is missing some. The sample comprises more than 300,000 clones, around four fifths of which are singletons, and approximately 2.1% rests with the top ten. The sample's treatment: roughly 20 received Ad26.COV2.S at low or high dose, single or two shots; 5 received placebo; per-sample allocation not given. Sampling was performed 63 days after the first vaccine or placebo injection. Source: peripheral blood, taken in a trial of Ad26.COV2.S vaccine versus placebo. Source of these receptors: a person aged 18-65 years who received the Ad26.COV2.S COVID-19 vaccine or a placebo.

The V call is TRBV6-6, the J call TRBJ1-1, with D possibly matching TRBD1 (5 bases). The CDR3 runs 16 residues. The germline V gene encodes CDR1 MNHNY and CDR2 SVGAGI (reference sequence). The ends were cut back, 0 bases at V and 1 base at J, with 12 bases in the middle. CDR3 in DNA: TGTGCCAGCAGTTACTCGGGGCCGGTCGGGAACACTGAAGCTTTCTTT. This gives the protein CASSYSGPVGNTEAFF.

The chain employs TRBV5-1 and TRBJ2-1, with 7 bases fitting TRBD1. Germline-derived CDR1 and CDR2 are SGHRS and YFSETQ. Unmatched junction bases numbered 6, after V lost 4 bases and J lost 2 bases. CDR3 length equals 15 residues. CDR3 sequence reads: CASSELQGTYNEQFF. DNA for the CDR3: TGCGCCAGCAGCGAACTACAGGGGACCTACAATGAGCAGTTCTTC.

This sequence joins TRBV5-1 and TRBJ1-3; no clear D. The germline V gene has CDR1 SGHRS and CDR2 YFSETQ. The germline V and J ends were trimmed by 2 bases and 3 bases, with 12 bases remaining between them. The CDR3 runs 15 residues. CDR3 bases: TGCGCCAGCAGCTTAGGGTCCCGCGATGGAAACACCATATATTTT. Translating gives CASSLGSRDGNTIYF. The entire variable domain, with the rest obtained from reference TRBV5-1 and TRBJ1-3, is as follows: KAGVTQTPRYLIKTRGQQVTLSCSPISGHRSVSWYQQTPGQGLQFLFEYFSETQRNKGNFPGRFSGRQFSNSRSEMNVSTLELGDSALYLCASSLGSRDGNTIYFGEGSWLTVV.

This chain connects TRBV9 to TRBJ2-1, with 7 nucleotides matching TRBD2. The CDR3 sequence is 16 residues long. V trimming: 4 bases; J trimming: 0 bases; junction bases outside the gene matches: 7. Germline V gene lookup returns CDR1 SGDLS and CDR2 YYNGEE. The CDR3 here is CASSLPQRGSYNEQFF. CDR3 sequence (DNA): TGTGCCAGCAGCCTCCCCCAGCGGGGCTCCTACAATGAGCAGTTCTTC.

The chain is built from TRBV6-5 and TRBJ1-1, with 7 nucleotides matching TRBD1. After removal of 2 bases from V and 0 bases from J, the junction contained 3 bases not matched to a gene. The CDR3 has 15 amino acids. Germline loops: CDR1 MNHEY, CDR2 SVGAGI. CDR3 DNA sequence: TGTGCCAGCAGTTACGGGGACAGATTGAACACTGAAGCTTTCTTT. It yields the protein CASSYGDRLNTEAFF.

J is TRBJ1-3 and V is TRBV10-3; 8 bases match TRBD1. This CDR3 has 17 residues. Trimming at V came to 4 bases and at J to 3 bases, leaving 11 bases not matched to a gene. Germline values: CDR1 ENHRY, CDR2 SYGVKD. This chain's CDR3 is CAISARDRGMVGNTIYF. CDR3 sequence (DNA): TGTGCCATCAGTGCGAGAGACAGGGGCATGGTTGGAAACACCATATATTTT.

The rearrangement links TRBV5-1 to TRBJ1-1; D not resolved. The V gene lost 0 bases and the J gene lost 3 bases, with 12 bases spanning the gap. This CDR3 has 15 amino acids. From germline, CDR1 is SGHRS and CDR2 YFSETQ. The CDR3 DNA follows: TGCGCCAGCAGCTTGGTTGGCAACCCCGACACTGAAGCTTTCTTT. Its translation is CASSLVGNPDTEAFF.

The chain recombines TRBV19 with TRBJ2-1; D call uncertain. Germline-derived CDR1 and CDR2 are LNHDA and SQIVND (reference sequence). The CDR3 loop spans 13 amino acids. Trimming took off 1 base at V and 8 bases at J, with 9 bases between the two ends. CDR3 sequence reads: CASSIGGGYEQFF. CDR3 sequence (DNA): TGTGCCAGTAGTATAGGCGGCGGCTATGAGCAGTTCTTC.

The chain has TRBV27 and TRBJ2-1; 7 bases agree with TRBD2. Germline values: CDR1 MNHEY, CDR2 SMNVEV (reference sequence). The junction had 5 bases not matched to a gene; V was cut back by 5 bases and J by 4 bases. This CDR3 has 14 amino acids. The chain's CDR3 is CASSTLAVYNEQFF. The CDR3 DNA is TGTGCCAGCAGTACTCTAGCGGTTTACAATGAGCAGTTCTTC.

The chain combines TRBV7-3 with TRBJ2-3; D may match TRBD1 or TRBD2 (5 bases each). CDR1 and CDR2 (germline): SGHTA, FQGTGA. Trimming took off 3 bases at V and 4 bases at J, with 8 bases between the two ends. CDR3 length: 13 residues. CDR3 in DNA: TGTGCCAGCAGCTTCGGGGCTTCAGATACGCAGTATTTT. This translates into CASSFGASDTQYF.

The gene calls are TRBV27 and TRBJ2-7; the D gene could be TRBD1 or TRBD2 (6 bases each). V gave up 5 bases and J gave up 2 bases, with 13 bases separating them. The CDR3 totals 14 residues. Germline V gives CDR1 MNHEY, CDR2 SMNVEV (reference sequence). The CDR3 DNA sequence: TGTGCCAGCAGTACCGGGGGCCGCACCTACGAGCAGTACTTC. The encoded protein is CASSTGGRTYEQYF.

V gene TRBV29-1 combines with J gene TRBJ2-3; TRBD2 matches at 7 bases. The V gene end was trimmed by 6 bases and the J gene end by 2 bases; junction bases not matched to a gene: 5. CDR1 is SQVTM, CDR2 ANQGSEA, per germline. This CDR3 spans 13 amino acids. The CDR3 DNA is TGCAGCGTGAGAGGGACTAACACAGATACGCAGTATTTT. The encoded protein is CSVRGTNTDTQYF.

The chain uses TRBV15 and TRBJ2-3, with 8 positions matching TRBD2. V lost 5 bases, J lost 0 bases, and 7 bases stayed unmatched. In germline, CDR1 is LNHNV, CDR2 YYDKDF (reference sequence). CDR3 length equals 16 residues. The CDR3 DNA reads TGTGCCACCAGCTCGGGGGGGGATGATAGCACAGATACGCAGTATTTT. Its translation is CATSSGGDDSTDTQYF. Full variable domain (remainder filled in from reference TRBV15 and TRBJ2-3): DAMVIQNPRYQVTQFGKPVTLSCSQTLNHNVMYWYQQKSSQAPKLLFHYYDKDFNNEADTPDNFQSRRPNTSFCFLDIRSPGLGDTAMYLCATSSGGDDSTDTQYFGPGTRLTVL.

The chain carries TRBV6-5 and TRBJ1-2; D is unresolved. Germline V gene data show CDR1 as MNHEY and CDR2 as SVGAGI. The CDR3 covers 14 residues. V was trimmed by 2 bases and J by 7 bases, leaving 14 bases between them. This chain's CDR3 is CASSYAEGSGGYTF. The CDR3 coding sequence is TGTGCCAGCAGTTACGCTGAGGGTTCGGGTGGCTACACCTTC.

The chain has TRBV7-9 and TRBJ1-2, with 9 bases fitting TRBD1. Germline values: CDR1 SEHNR, CDR2 FQNEAQ (reference sequence). J lost 4 bases, V lost 3 bases, and 6 bases had no gene match. The CDR3 has 15 residues. CDR3 bases: TGTGCCAGCAGCTTCACAGGGGGCTGGAGCTATGGCTACACCTTC. Its translation is CASSFTGGWSYGYTF.

V gene TRBV9 combines with J gene TRBJ2-7, with D perhaps TRBD2 (5 bases). Between the trimmed V and J ends, which lost 0 bases and 0 bases, there was a span of 13 bases. Germline V gives CDR1 SGDLS, CDR2 YYNGEE. The CDR3 sequence is 16 residues long. CDR3 region: CASSVGGSLSSYEQYF. The CDR3 region has the DNA TGTGCCAGCAGCGTAGGAGGGTCCCTTAGCTCCTACGAGCAGTACTTC.

This clone was counted a few times. The rearrangement uses TRBV28 and TRBJ1-5; D perhaps matches TRBD1 (5 bases). CDR1 is MDHEN and CDR2 is SYDVKM in the germline V gene. CDR3 length: 16 residues. The V end lost 7 bases, the J end lost 2 bases, and 18 bases lay between the germline ends. CDR3 amino acids: CASKAGARRGNQPQHF. CDR3 DNA: TGTGCCAGCAAAGCCGGGGCCCGGAGGGGCAATCAGCCCCAGCATTTT.

The chain has TRBV5-1 and TRBJ2-3; tentative D call: TRBD1 (6 bases). CDR3 size: 14 residues. Germline V gene data show CDR1 as SGHRS and CDR2 as YFSETQ. Trimming took off 2 bases at V and 5 bases at J, with 12 bases between the two ends. CDR3 sequence (DNA): TGCGCCAGCAGCTTCGGACACAGGGAAGATACGCAGTATTTT. Protein product: CASSFGHREDTQYF. The variable domain in full, completed from reference TRBV5-1 and TRBJ2-3, reads KAGVTQTPRYLIKTRGQQVTLSCSPISGHRSVSWYQQTPGQGLQFLFEYFSETQRNKGNFPGRFSGRQFSNSRSEMNVSTLELGDSALYLCASSFGHREDTQYFGPGTRLTVL.

The chain has TRBV7-2 and TRBJ2-2, with a possible D match to TRBD1 (5 bases). With 1 base removed from V and 7 bases from J, the gap between germline ends came to 10 bases. The CDR3 consists of 14 residues. The germline V gene encodes CDR1 SGHTA and CDR2 FQGNSA. The CDR3 nucleotides are TGTGCCAGCAGCTTAGTCTTCAGGGACGGGGAGCTGTTTTTT. Amino acids: CASSLVFRDGELFF.

V and J are TRBV18 and TRBJ2-3; D gene uncertain. The CDR3 loop spans 12 amino acids. V was trimmed by 2 bases and J by 4 bases, leaving 4 bases between them. The V gene's germline CDR1 is KGHSH and CDR2 LQKENI. CDR3 region: CASSPTSDTQYF. CDR3 sequence (DNA): TGTGCCAGCTCACCAACTTCAGATACGCAGTATTTT.

V is TRBV3-1 (or the pseudogene TRBV3-2) and J is TRBJ2-7; a possible D gene is TRBD1 (5 bases). V gave up 4 bases and J gave up 2 bases, with 12 bases separating them. Germline loops: CDR1 LGHDT, CDR2 YNNKEL (reference sequence). The CDR3 contains 14 residues. The CDR3: CASSLLGQTYEQYF. DNA for the CDR3: TGTGCCAGCAGCCTCCTTGGACAAACCTACGAGCAGTACTTC.

The genes are TRBV5-6 and TRBJ2-7; D remains unclear. Germline assignment: CDR1 SGHDT and CDR2 YYEEEE. The CDR3 contains 13 residues. Trimming removed 4 bases from V and 3 bases from J, with 11 bases in between. The CDR3 DNA reads TGTGCCAGCAGCCCAAGTTGGGGCTACGAGCAGTACTTC. This codes for CASSPSWGYEQYF.

V is TRBV9 and J is TRBJ1-3, with D possibly matching TRBD1 (5 bases). The CDR3 consists of 14 residues. Trimming shortened V by 4 bases and J by 7 bases, and 15 bases separated the two germline ends. The germline CDR1 and CDR2 sequences are SGDLS and YYNGEE. The CDR3 here is CASSLYQGLNTIYF. CDR3 nucleotide sequence: TGTGCCAGCAGCCTCTATCAGGGACTCAACACCATATATTTT. The variable domain in full, with the rest retrieved from reference TRBV9 and TRBJ1-3, is DSGVTQTPKHLITATGQRVTLRCSPRSGDLSVYWYQQSLDQGLQFLIQYYNGEERAKGNILERFSAQQFPDLHSELNLSSLELGDSALYFCASSLYQGLNTIYFGEGSWLTVV.

This chain joins TRBV6-5 and TRBJ1-2, with D hard to call. The CDR3 has 13 residues. The ends were cut back, 10 bases at V and 5 bases at J, with 17 bases in the middle. Germline V CDR1 and CDR2: MNHEY, SVGAGI. The CDR3 nucleotides read TGTGCCAACCCTGGACGGATGCTTTATGGCTACACCTTC. This codes for CANPGRMLYGYTF.

The chain carries TRBV5-4 and TRBJ1-3; the D is unclear. Germline loops: CDR1 SGHNT, CDR2 YYREEE (reference sequence). The CDR3 has 18 amino acids. The V end lost 4 bases, the J end lost 3 bases, and 23 bases lay between the germline ends. The DNA for the CDR3 is TGTGCCAGCAGCGGCGGACCATCGGGGAGGAAGATTGGAAACACCATATATTTT. Its protein product is CASSGGPSGRKIGNTIYF.